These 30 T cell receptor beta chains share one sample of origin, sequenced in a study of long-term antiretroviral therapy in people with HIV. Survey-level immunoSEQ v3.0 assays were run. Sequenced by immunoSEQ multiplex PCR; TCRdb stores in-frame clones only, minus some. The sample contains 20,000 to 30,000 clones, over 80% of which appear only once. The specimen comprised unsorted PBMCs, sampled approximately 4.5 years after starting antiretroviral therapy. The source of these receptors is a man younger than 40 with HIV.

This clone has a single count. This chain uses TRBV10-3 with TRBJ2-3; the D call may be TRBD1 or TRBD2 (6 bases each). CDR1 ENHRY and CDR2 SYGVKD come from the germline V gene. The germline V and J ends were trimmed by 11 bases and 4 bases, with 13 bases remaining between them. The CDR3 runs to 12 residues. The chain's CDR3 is CAVGGSADTQYF. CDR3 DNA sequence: TGTGCCGTCGGGGGCTCGGCAGATACGCAGTATTTT.

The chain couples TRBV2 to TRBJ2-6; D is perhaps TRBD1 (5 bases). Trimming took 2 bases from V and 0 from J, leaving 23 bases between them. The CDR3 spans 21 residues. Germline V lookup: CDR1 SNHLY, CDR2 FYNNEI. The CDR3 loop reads CASSERNPRDSWISGANVLTF. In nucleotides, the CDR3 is TGTGCCAGCAGTGAAAGAAACCCCCGCGACAGTTGGATCTCTGGGGCCAACGTCCTGACTTTC.

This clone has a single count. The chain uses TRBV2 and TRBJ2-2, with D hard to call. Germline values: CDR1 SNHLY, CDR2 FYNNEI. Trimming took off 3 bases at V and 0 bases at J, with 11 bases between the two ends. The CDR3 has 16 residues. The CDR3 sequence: CASSDVRRTNTGELFF. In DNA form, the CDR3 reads TGTGCCAGCAGTGATGTCCGGAGAACGAACACCGGGGAGCTGTTTTTT.

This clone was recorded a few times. The CDR3 spells CASGGAYGYTF. CDR3 in DNA: TGCGCCAGCGGGGGAGCCTATGGCTACACCTTC. This chain connects TRBV23-1 to TRBJ1-2; possibly TRBD1 for D (5 bases). TRBV23-1 carries the ORF label, with uncertain function. The CDR3 is 11 amino acids. V was clipped by 8 bases and J by 4 bases, with 8 bases between them.

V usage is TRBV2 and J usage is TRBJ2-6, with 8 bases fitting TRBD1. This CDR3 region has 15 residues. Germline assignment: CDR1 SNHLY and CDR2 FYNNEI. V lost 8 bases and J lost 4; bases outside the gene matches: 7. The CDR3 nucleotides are TGTGCCAGCCGGACAGGGACGTTAGGGGCCAACGTCCTGACTTTC. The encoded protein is CASRTGTLGANVLTF.

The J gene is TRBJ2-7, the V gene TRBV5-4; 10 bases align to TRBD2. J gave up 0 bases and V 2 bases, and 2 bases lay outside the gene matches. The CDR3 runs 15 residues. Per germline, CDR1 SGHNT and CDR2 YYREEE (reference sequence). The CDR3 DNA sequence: TGTGCCAGCAGCTTTGCTAGCGGGAGCTCCTACGAGCAGTACTTC. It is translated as CASSFASGSSYEQYF.

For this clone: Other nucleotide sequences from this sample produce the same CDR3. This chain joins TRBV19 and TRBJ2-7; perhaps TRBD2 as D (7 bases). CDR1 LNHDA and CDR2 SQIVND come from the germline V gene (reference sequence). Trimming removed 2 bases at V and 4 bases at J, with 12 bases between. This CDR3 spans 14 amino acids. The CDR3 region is CASSISGGEYEQYF. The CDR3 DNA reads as TGTGCCAGTAGTATATCGGGGGGCGAATACGAGCAGTACTTC. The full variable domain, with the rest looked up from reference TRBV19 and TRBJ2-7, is DGGITQSPKYLFRKEGQNVTLSCEQNLNHDAMYWYRQDPGQGLRLIYYSQIVNDFQKGDIAEGYSVSREKKESFPLTVTSAQKNPTAFYLCASSISGGEYEQYFGPGTRLTVT.

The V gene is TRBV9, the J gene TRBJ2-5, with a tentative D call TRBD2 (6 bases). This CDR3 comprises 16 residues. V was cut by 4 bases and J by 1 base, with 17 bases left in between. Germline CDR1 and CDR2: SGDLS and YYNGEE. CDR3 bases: TGTGCCAGCAGCACAACGGGTAGCGGCTTCCAAGAGACCCAGTACTTC. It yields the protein CASSTTGSGFQETQYF.

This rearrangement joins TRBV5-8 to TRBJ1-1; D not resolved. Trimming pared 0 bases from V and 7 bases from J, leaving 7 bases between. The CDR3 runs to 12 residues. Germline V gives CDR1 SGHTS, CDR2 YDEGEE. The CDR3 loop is CASSLEQLEAFF. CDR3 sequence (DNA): TGTGCCAGCAGCTTGGAACAGCTTGAAGCTTTCTTT.

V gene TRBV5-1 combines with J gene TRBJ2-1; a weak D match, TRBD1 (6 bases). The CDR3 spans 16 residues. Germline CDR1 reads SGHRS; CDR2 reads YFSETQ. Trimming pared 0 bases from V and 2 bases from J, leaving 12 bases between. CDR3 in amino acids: CASSLVRTETYNEQFF. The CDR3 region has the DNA TGCGCCAGCAGCTTGGTCCGGACAGAGACCTACAATGAGCAGTTCTTC.

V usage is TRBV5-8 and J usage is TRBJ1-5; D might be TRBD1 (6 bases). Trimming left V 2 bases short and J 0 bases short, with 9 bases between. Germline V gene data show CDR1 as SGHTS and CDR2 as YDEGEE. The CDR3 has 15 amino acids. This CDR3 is CASSFPGASNQPQHF. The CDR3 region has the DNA TGTGCCAGCAGCTTCCCGGGGGCTAGCAATCAGCCCCAGCATTTT.

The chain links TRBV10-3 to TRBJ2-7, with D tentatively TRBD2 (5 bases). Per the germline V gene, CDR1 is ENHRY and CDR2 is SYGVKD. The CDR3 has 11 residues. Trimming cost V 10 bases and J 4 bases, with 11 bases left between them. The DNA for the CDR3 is TGTGCCACGAAAACTAGGTACGAGCAGTACTTC. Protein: CATKTRYEQYF.

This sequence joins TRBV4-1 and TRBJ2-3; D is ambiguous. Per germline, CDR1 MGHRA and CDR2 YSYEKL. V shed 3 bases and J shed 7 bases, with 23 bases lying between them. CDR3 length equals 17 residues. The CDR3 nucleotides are TGCGCCAGCAGCCACGGGTCACTTCGACCTTCCCAACATACGCAGTATTTT. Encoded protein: CASSHGSLRPSQHTQYF.

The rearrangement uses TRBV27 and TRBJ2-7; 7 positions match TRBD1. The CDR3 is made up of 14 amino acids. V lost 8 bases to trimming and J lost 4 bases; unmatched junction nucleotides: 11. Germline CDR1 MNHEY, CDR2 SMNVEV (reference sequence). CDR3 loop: CASAWQGDPYEQYF. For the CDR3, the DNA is TGTGCCAGCGCTTGGCAGGGGGACCCTTACGAGCAGTACTTC.

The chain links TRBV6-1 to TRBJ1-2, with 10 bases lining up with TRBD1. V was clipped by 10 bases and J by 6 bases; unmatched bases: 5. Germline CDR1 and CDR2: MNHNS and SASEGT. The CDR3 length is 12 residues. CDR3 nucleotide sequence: TGTGCCACCGAGGGACAGGGGCATGGCTACACCTTC. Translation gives CATEGQGHGYTF.

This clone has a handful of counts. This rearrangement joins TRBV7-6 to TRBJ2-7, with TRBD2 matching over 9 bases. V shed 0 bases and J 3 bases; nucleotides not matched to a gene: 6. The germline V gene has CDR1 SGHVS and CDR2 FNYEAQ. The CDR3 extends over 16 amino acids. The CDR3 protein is CASSLAVAGAVYEQYF. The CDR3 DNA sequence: TGTGCCAGCAGCTTAGCGGTAGCGGGGGCTGTCTACGAGCAGTACTTC.

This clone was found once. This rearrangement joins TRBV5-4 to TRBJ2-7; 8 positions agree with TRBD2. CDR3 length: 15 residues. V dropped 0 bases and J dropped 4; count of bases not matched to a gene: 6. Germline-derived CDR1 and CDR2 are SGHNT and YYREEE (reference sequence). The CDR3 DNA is TGTGCCAGCAGCTTGGGTGGTAGCGGGGCTTACGAGCAGTACTTC. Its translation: CASSLGGSGAYEQYF.

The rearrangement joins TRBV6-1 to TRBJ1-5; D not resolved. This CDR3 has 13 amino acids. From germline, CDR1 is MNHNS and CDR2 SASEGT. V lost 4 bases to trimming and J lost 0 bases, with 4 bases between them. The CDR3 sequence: CASSVGSNQPQHF. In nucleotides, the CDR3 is TGTGCCAGCAGTGTAGGTAGCAATCAGCCCCAGCATTTT.

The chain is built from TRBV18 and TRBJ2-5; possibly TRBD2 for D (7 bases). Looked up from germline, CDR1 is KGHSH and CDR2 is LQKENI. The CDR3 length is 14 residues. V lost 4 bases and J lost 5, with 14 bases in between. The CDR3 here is CASSLLQGGETQYF. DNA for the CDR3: TGTGCCAGCTCACTACTACAGGGAGGGGAGACCCAGTACTTC.

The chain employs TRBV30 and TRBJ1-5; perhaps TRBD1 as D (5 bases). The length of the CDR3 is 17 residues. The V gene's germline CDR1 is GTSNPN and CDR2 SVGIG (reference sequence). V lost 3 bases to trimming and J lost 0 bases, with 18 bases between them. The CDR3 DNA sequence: TGTGCCTGGAGCGTATCGGGTGGGACCCATAGCAATCAGCCCCAGCATTTT. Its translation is CAWSVSGGTHSNQPQHF. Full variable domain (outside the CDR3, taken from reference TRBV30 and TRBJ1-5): SQTIHQWPATLVQPVGSPLSLECTVEGTSNPNLYWYRQAAGRGLQLLFYSVGIGQISSEVPQNLSASRPQDRQFILSSKKLLLSDSGFYLCAWSVSGGTHSNQPQHFGDGTRLSIL.

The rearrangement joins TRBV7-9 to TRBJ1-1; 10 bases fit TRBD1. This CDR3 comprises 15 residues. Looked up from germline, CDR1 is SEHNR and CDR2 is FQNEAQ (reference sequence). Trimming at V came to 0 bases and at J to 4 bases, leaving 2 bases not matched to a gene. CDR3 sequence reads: CASSLAGQGITEAFF. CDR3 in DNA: TGTGCCAGCAGCTTAGCGGGACAGGGGATCACTGAAGCTTTCTTT. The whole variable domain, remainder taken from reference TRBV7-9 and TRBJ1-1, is DTGVSQNPRHKITKRGQNVTFRCDPISEHNRLYWYRQTLGQGPEFLTYFQNEAQLEKSRLLSDRFSAERPKGSFSTLEIQRTEQGDSAMYLCASSLAGQGITEAFFGQGTRLTVV.

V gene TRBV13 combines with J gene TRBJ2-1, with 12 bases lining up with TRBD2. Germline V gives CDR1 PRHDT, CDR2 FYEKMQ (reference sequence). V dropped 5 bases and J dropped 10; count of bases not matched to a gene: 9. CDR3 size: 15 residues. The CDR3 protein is CASSPGLAGRGEQFF. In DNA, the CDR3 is TGTGCCAGCAGCCCCGGACTAGCGGGGCGCGGGGAGCAGTTCTTC.

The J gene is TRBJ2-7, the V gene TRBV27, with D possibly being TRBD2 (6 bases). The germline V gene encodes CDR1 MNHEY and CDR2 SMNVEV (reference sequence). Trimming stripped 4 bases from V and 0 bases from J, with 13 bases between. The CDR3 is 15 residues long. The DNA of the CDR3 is TGTGCCAGCAGTTCTTATACGACTAGCTCCTACGAGCAGTACTTC. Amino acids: CASSSYTTSSYEQYF.

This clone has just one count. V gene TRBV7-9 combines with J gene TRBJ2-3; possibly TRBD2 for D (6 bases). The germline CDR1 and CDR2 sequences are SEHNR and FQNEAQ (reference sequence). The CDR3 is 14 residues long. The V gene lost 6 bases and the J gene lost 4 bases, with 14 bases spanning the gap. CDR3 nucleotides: TGTGCCAGCAGTGGTGCGGGGAAACCAGATACGCAGTATTTT. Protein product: CASSGAGKPDTQYF.

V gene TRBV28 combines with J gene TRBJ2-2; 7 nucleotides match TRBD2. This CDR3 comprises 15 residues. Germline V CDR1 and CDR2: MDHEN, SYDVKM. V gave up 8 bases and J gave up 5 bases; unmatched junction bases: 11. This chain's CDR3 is CASHRREGRTGELFF. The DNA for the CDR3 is TGTGCCAGCCATAGGAGGGAGGGCCGGACCGGGGAGCTGTTTTTT.

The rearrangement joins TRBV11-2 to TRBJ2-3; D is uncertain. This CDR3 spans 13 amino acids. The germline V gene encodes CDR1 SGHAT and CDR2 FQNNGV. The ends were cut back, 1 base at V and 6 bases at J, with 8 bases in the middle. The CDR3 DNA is TGTGCCAGCAGCTTAGTATCGTGGGATACGCAGTATTTT. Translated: CASSLVSWDTQYF.

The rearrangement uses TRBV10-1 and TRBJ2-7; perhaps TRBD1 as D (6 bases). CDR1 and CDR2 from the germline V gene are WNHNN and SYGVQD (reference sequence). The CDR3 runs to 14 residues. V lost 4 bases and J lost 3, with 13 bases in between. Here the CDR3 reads CASSGEQGFYEQYF. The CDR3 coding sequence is TGCGCCAGCAGTGGGGAGCAGGGGTTCTACGAGCAGTACTTC.

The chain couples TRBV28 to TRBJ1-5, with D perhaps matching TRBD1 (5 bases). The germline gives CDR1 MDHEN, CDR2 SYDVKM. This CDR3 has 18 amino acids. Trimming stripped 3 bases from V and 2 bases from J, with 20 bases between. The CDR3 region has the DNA TGTGCCAGCAGTTTCCCGGTCCGTAGGACACTGCGCAATCAGCCCCAGCATTTT. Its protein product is CASSFPVRRTLRNQPQHF.

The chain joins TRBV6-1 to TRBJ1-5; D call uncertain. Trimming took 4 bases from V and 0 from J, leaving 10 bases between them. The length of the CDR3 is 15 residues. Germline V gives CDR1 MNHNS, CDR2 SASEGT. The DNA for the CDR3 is TGTGCCAGCAGTGGACGGATTTATAGCAATCAGCCCCAGCATTTT. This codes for CASSGRIYSNQPQHF.

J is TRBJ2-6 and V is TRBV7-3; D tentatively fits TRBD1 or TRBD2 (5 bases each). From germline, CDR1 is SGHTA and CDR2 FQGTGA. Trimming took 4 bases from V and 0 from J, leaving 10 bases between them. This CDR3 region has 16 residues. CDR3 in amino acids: CASSSDGGSGANVLTF. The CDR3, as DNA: TGTGCCAGCAGCTCCGATGGGGGCTCTGGGGCCAACGTCCTGACTTTC.